This T cell receptor beta chain was retrieved from a study of blood T cell repertoires in COVID-19. The table came from immunoSEQ multiplex PCR; TCRdb's copy has only in-frame clones and leaves some out. This table holds about 130,000 clones, 88% found once. The CDR3 covers 14 residues. From germline, CDR1 is SGHRS and CDR2 YFSETQ. Trimming shortened V by 6 bases and J by 10 bases, and 17 bases separated the two germline ends. Sequencing was carried out using peripheral blood. This TCR was recovered from a man aged 45-65 years with acute or convalescent COVID-19. The rearrangement uses TRBV5-1 and TRBJ1-6; D is possibly TRBD1 (6 bases). CDR3 amino acids: CASTERTVGSPLHF. CDR3 nucleotide sequence: TGCGCCAGCACAGAACGGACAGTGGGATCACCCCTCCACTTT.